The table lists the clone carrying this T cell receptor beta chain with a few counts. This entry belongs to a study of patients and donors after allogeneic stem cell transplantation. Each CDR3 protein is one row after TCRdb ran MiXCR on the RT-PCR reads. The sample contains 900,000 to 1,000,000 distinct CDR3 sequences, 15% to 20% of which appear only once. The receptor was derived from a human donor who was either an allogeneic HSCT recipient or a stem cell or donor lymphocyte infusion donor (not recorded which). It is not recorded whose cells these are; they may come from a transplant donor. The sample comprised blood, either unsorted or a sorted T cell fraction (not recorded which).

This chain's CDR3 is CASSQDLRADTQYF. The DNA of the CDR3 is TGTGCCAGCAGCCAAGATCTCAGGGCAGATACGCAGTATTTT. The chain links TRBV4-2 to TRBJ2-3, with D tentatively TRBD1 (5 bases). This CDR3 comprises 14 residues. The V end lost 0 bases, the J end lost 4 bases, and 8 bases lay between the germline ends. Per germline, CDR1 LGHNA and CDR2 YNFKEQ.